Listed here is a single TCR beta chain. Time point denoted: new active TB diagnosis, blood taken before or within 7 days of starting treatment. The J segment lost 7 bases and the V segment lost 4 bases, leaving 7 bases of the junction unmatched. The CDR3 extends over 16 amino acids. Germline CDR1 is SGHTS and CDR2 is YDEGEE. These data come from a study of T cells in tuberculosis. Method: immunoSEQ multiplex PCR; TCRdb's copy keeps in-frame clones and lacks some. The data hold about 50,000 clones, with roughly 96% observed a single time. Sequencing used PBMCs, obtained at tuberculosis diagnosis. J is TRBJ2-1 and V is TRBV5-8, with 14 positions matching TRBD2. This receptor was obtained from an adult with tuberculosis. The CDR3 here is CASSRMTSGRGNEQFF. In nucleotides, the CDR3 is TGTGCCAGCAGCAGAATGACTAGCGGGAGGGGGAATGAGCAGTTCTTC.